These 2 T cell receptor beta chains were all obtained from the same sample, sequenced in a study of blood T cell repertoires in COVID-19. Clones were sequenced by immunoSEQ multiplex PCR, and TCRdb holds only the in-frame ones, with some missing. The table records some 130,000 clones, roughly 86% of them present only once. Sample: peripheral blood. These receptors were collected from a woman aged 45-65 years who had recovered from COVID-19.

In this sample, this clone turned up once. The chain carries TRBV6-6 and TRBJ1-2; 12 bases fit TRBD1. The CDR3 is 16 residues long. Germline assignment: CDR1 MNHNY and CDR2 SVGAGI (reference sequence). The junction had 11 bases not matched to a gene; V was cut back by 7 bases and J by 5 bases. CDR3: CASTTGSGQGAYGYTF. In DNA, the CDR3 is TGTGCCAGCACTACGGGCTCGGGACAGGGGGCTTATGGCTACACCTTC.

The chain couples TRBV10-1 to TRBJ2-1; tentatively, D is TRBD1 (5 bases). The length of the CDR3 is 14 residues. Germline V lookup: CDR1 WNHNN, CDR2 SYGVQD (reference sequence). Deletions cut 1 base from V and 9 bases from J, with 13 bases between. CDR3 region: CASSEYTGIGEQFF. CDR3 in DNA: TGCGCCAGCAGTGAGTATACAGGTATCGGTGAGCAGTTCTTC.